The 28 T cell receptor beta chains presented below share a single source sample, sequenced in a study of T-cell memory formation after mild COVID-19. A single record per CDR3 protein comes from TCRdb applying MiXCR to the 5' RACE reads. The table includes around 530,000 distinct CDR3 sequences, roughly a fifth detected once. The sample was PBMCs or a T cell subset sorted from them (not recorded which). These receptors were taken from an adult woman who had mild COVID-19 (a few samples of this study predate the infection). Cell type and time point are not known.

This clonotype showed up many times. This sequence joins TRBV5-1 and TRBJ2-2, with 7 bases fitting TRBD2. CDR3 length: 16 residues. Trimming took 4 bases from V and 4 from J; bases not matched to a gene: 10. The germline V gene encodes CDR1 SGHRS and CDR2 YFSETQ. CDR3 coding DNA: TGCGCCAGCAGCGCCCCCGGGACTATATTCACCGGGGAGCTGTTTTTT. Translated, it gives CASSAPGTIFTGELFF. Full variable domain (outside the CDR3, taken from reference TRBV5-1 and TRBJ2-2): KAGVTQTPRYLIKTRGQQVTLSCSPISGHRSVSWYQQTPGQGLQFLFEYFSETQRNKGNFPGRFSGRQFSNSRSEMNVSTLELGDSALYLCASSAPGTIFTGELFFGEGSRLTVL.

This clonotype was counted a few times. V and J are TRBV24-1 and TRBJ2-1; 11 nucleotides line up with TRBD2. V shed 1 base, J shed 7 bases, and the junction held 8 bases outside the gene matches. Germline-derived CDR1 and CDR2 are KGHDR and SFDVKD. This CDR3 is built from 17 residues. The DNA for the CDR3 is TGTGCCACCAGTGATTTAACCCTAGCGGGAGGTCGGAATGAGCAGTTCTTC. This encodes CATSDLTLAGGRNEQFF.

This clonotype was picked up a small number of times. This chain links TRBV9 with TRBJ2-7, with 7 bases aligning to TRBD1. From germline, CDR1 is SGDLS and CDR2 YYNGEE. The CDR3 runs 14 residues. The V gene end was trimmed by 2 bases and the J gene end by 3 bases; junction bases not matched to a gene: 5. CDR3 protein: CASSVGTANYEQYF. The DNA for the CDR3 is TGTGCCAGCAGCGTGGGGACAGCTAACTACGAGCAGTACTTC. Together with reference TRBV9 and TRBJ2-7, the CDR3 gives the full variable domain: DSGVTQTPKHLITATGQRVTLRCSPRSGDLSVYWYQQSLDQGLQFLIQYYNGEERAKGNILERFSAQQFPDLHSELNLSSLELGDSALYFCASSVGTANYEQYFGPGTRLTVT.

Only a few counts were recorded for this clonotype. This chain links TRBV5-6 with TRBJ2-1, with 8 positions matching TRBD1. The CDR3 runs to 15 residues. CDR1 SGHDT and CDR2 YYEEEE come from the germline V gene. The V and J ends lost 1 base and 9 bases, in that order; junction bases with no gene match: 9. The CDR3 region has the DNA TGTGCCAGCAGCTTGCGGCGGCAGGGGGCGGGTGAGCAGTTCTTC. Amino acids: CASSLRRQGAGEQFF.

This chain links TRBV7-8 with TRBJ1-6; TRBD1 might be the D (5 bases). V was shortened by 5 bases and J by 3 bases, with 20 bases between the two germline ends. This CDR3 comprises 18 residues. Germline V CDR1 and CDR2: SGHVS, FQNEAQ. CDR3 region: CASSQGDPGFGYNSPLHF. CDR3 coding DNA: TGTGCCAGCAGCCAAGGGGACCCCGGTTTTGGCTATAATTCACCCCTCCACTTT.

V is TRBV20-1 and J is TRBJ1-3, with 10 bases that match TRBD1. The CDR3 contains 15 residues. Germline V gene data show CDR1 as DFQATT and CDR2 as SNEGSKA (reference sequence). J lost 1 base, V lost 6 bases, and 6 bases had no gene match. The CDR3 sequence is CSAGDRGRSGNTIYF. In DNA form, the CDR3 reads TGCAGTGCGGGGGACAGGGGAAGGTCTGGAAACACCATATATTTT.

The chain couples TRBV19 to TRBJ1-5, with a tentative D call TRBD1 (5 bases). Trimming left V 1 base short and J 3 bases short, with 10 bases between. Germline CDR1 LNHDA, CDR2 SQIVND (reference sequence). The CDR3 spans 15 residues. CDR3 nucleotides: TGTGCCAGTAGTATAGTGGGGCAGAACAATCAGCCCCAGCATTTT. Its protein product is CASSIVGQNNQPQHF.

The chain carries TRBV9 and TRBJ2-1; TRBD1 agrees at 10 bases. The germline V gene encodes CDR1 SGDLS and CDR2 YYNGEE. This CDR3 spans 15 amino acids. Unmatched junction bases numbered 8, after V lost 4 bases and J lost 7 bases. Here the CDR3 DNA reads TGTGCCAGCAGCCCTTGGGACAGGGGTGGTAATGAGCAGTTCTTC. Residues: CASSPWDRGGNEQFF.

This clonotype turned up a few times. The gene calls are TRBV20-1 and TRBJ2-7; 7 bases map to TRBD2. The CDR3 is made up of 13 amino acids. From germline, CDR1 is DFQATT and CDR2 SNEGSKA (reference sequence). V gave up 3 bases and J gave up 4 bases; unmatched junction bases: 6. In DNA, the CDR3 is TGCAGTGCTAGTCGCGGGAGAATTTACGAGCAGTACTTC. Its protein is CSASRGRIYEQYF.

The chain couples TRBV20-1 to TRBJ1-1, with D perhaps matching TRBD1 (6 bases). V gave up 5 bases and J gave up 1 base, with 11 bases separating them. The CDR3 is made up of 13 amino acids. Germline V gene sequence: CDR1 DFQATT, CDR2 SNEGSKA (reference sequence). CDR3 amino acids: CSALQDRNTEAFF. The CDR3 DNA reads TGCAGTGCTCTACAGGACAGGAACACTGAAGCTTTCTTT.

This clonotype was picked up a small number of times. The chain carries TRBV16 and TRBJ2-3, with 8 nucleotides matching TRBD2. CDR3 length equals 18 residues. Trimming removed 0 bases from V and 0 bases from J; junction bases left unmatched: 8. The germline gives CDR1 KGHSY, CDR2 FQNENV. In DNA form, the CDR3 reads TGTGCCAGCAGCCAATCTGCGCTAGCGGGCCTCAGCACAGATACGCAGTATTTT. Protein: CASSQSALAGLSTDTQYF.

This clonotype was observed many times. The CDR3 protein is CASSLSAATGELFF. CDR3 DNA: TGTGCCAGCAGTTTATCAGCGGCTACCGGGGAGCTGTTTTTT. The genes are TRBV12-3 or TRBV12-4 and TRBJ2-2; maybe TRBD2 (5 bases). The V end was cut by 2 bases, the J end by 5 bases, with 9 bases between. This CDR3 region has 14 residues.

The sample holds a few counts of this clonotype. The chain carries TRBV5-1 and TRBJ1-2, with 7 bases that match TRBD1. The CDR3 totals 15 residues. The germline gives CDR1 SGHRS, CDR2 YFSETQ. V shed 4 bases and J 8 bases; nucleotides not matched to a gene: 14. CDR3 loop: CASSLTGAKETGYTF. DNA for the CDR3: TGCGCCAGCAGCCTCACAGGGGCCAAAGAAACAGGCTACACCTTC.

Notes on this clonotype: Because the CDR3's place on the DNA is in doubt, the DNA is left out and the CDR3 is given as listed by TCRdb. The chain carries TRBV12-3 or TRBV12-4 and TRBJ2-1; TRBD2, the D gene given by the table, was not confirmed from the DNA. The CDR3 comprises 18 residues, both ends counted. The CDR3 is CASSFGPGTSGRTNEQFF.

This clonotype was found a few times. The V call is TRBV9, the J call TRBJ1-2; 7 bases agree with TRBD1. The CDR3 totals 15 residues. The V and J ends lost 1 base and 4 bases, in that order; junction bases with no gene match: 7. CDR1 is SGDLS, CDR2 YYNGEE, per germline. CDR3 in DNA: TGTGCCAGCAGCGTATCGACAGGGAGTCGCTATGGCTACACCTTC. Its translation: CASSVSTGSRYGYTF.

This clonotype was observed a handful of times. The V call is TRBV12-3 or TRBV12-4, the J call TRBJ2-1, with D possibly being TRBD2 (6 bases). The CDR3 contains 15 residues. Trimming pared 2 bases from V and 8 bases from J, leaving 16 bases between. The CDR3: CASSLSRRLVYEQFF. CDR3 nucleotides: TGTGCCAGCAGTTTATCTCGGAGACTAGTTTATGAGCAGTTCTTC.

The V call is TRBV20-1, the J call TRBJ1-4, with TRBD1 identical over 7 bases. CDR3 size: 16 residues. The V gene's germline CDR1 is DFQATT and CDR2 SNEGSKA (reference sequence). J was trimmed by 4 bases and V by 5 bases; bases with no gene match: 13. The DNA of the CDR3 is TGCAGTGCTCGGGACAGAGGGAGGTCTAGTAATGAAAAACTGTTTTTT. This codes for CSARDRGRSSNEKLFF.

There are a few counts of this clonotype. The chain employs TRBV5-1 and TRBJ1-1; D not resolved. CDR1 and CDR2 (germline): SGHRS, YFSETQ. Between the trimmed V and J ends, which lost 4 bases and 1 base, there was a span of 11 bases. The CDR3 loop spans 14 amino acids. CDR3 nucleotide sequence: TGCGCCAGCAGCATGGACCCCCAGAACACTGAAGCTTTCTTT. Encoded protein: CASSMDPQNTEAFF.

This clonotype was counted between two and nine times. The V and J genes are TRBV20-1 and TRBJ2-3, with TRBD1 identical over 7 bases. The V gene end was trimmed by 4 bases and the J gene end by 3 bases; junction bases not matched to a gene: 7. This CDR3 has 14 residues. The germline V gene encodes CDR1 DFQATT and CDR2 SNEGSKA (reference sequence). CDR3 region: CSANRDSGTDTQYF. DNA for the CDR3: TGCAGTGCTAACCGGGACAGTGGGACAGATACGCAGTATTTT.

The chain is built from TRBV20-1 and TRBJ1-5; D possibly corresponds to TRBD1 (5 bases). V was pared by 1 base and J by 0 bases, with 13 bases between. Germline V gene lookup returns CDR1 DFQATT and CDR2 SNEGSKA (reference sequence). This CDR3 is built from 16 residues. As DNA, the CDR3 is TGCAGTGCTAGAGGCTCGCAGGGTGTTAGCAATCAGCCCCAGCATTTT. Protein: CSARGSQGVSNQPQHF.

This clonotype was counted only a few times. V is TRBV29-1 and J is TRBJ2-6; possibly TRBD1 for D (5 bases). The V gene's germline CDR1 is SQVTM and CDR2 ANQGSEA. The CDR3 is made up of 17 amino acids. With 4 bases removed from V and 0 bases from J, the gap between germline ends came to 16 bases. The CDR3 reads CSVGPGWTNSGANVLTF. The CDR3 DNA sequence: TGCAGCGTTGGCCCCGGATGGACAAACTCTGGGGCCAACGTCCTGACTTTC.

This chain connects TRBV3-1 to TRBJ2-1; possible D gene TRBD2, 5 bases. CDR3 length equals 12 residues. In germline, CDR1 is LGHDT, CDR2 YNNKEL (reference sequence). The V end was cut by 5 bases, the J end by 10 bases, with 12 bases between. The CDR3 coding sequence is TGTGCCAGCAGCTTCTCCTCGGGAGAGCAGTTCTTC. Its translation: CASSFSSGEQFF.

This clonotype was picked up many times. This sequence joins TRBV20-1 and TRBJ2-2, with 7 nucleotides matching TRBD1. V trimming: 0 bases; J trimming: 4 bases; junction bases outside the gene matches: 8. Germline CDR1 is DFQATT and CDR2 is SNEGSKA (reference sequence). The CDR3 length is 16 residues. The CDR3, as DNA: TGCAGTGCTAGAGAACCCTCCGGGACAGCCACCGGGGAGCTGTTTTTT. This encodes CSAREPSGTATGELFF.

The rearrangement links TRBV5-4 to TRBJ2-7; TRBD1 agrees at 9 bases. The germline gives CDR1 SGHNT, CDR2 YYREEE (reference sequence). With V trimmed by 7 bases and J by 6 bases, 14 bases remained unmatched. The CDR3 loop spans 15 amino acids. CDR3 DNA sequence: TGTGCCAGCTCCCTTTGGGACAGGGAGATAGGCGAGCAGTACTTC. Its translation: CASSLWDREIGEQYF.

The chain employs TRBV24-1 and TRBJ2-1, with 8 bases identical to TRBD2. The CDR3 length is 19 residues. Germline CDR1 and CDR2: KGHDR and SFDVKD. Trimming took 1 base from V and 0 from J; bases not matched to a gene: 10. This CDR3 is CATSDFSRAGAGSYNEQFF. DNA of the CDR3: TGTGCCACCAGTGATTTTTCGCGAGCGGGAGCGGGCTCCTACAATGAGCAGTTCTTC.

This clonotype was observed a single time. The chain couples TRBV6-5 to TRBJ1-5; the D is unclear. Germline CDR1 reads MNHEY; CDR2 reads SVGAGI. V lost 10 bases, J lost 5 bases, and 15 bases lay in between. The CDR3 has 13 amino acids. This CDR3 is CATSGRPHQPQHF. CDR3 bases: TGTGCCACCTCGGGTAGACCCCATCAGCCCCAGCATTTT.

V gene TRBV7-2 combines with J gene TRBJ1-4, with D possibly matching TRBD1 (6 bases). The germline V and J ends were trimmed by 5 bases and 10 bases, with 14 bases remaining between them. This CDR3 is built from 13 residues. The germline CDR1 and CDR2 sequences are SGHTA and FQGNSA. CDR3 nucleotide sequence: TGTGCCAGCAGCCTAGACATACAGGGAAAACTGTTTTTT. Translating gives CASSLDIQGKLFF.

This clonotype was picked up a small number of times. CDR3 region: CSAAVGQGLTNTGELFF. The CDR3 DNA sequence: TGCAGCGCCGCGGTAGGTCAAGGACTGACAAACACCGGGGAGCTGTTTTTT. The chain uses TRBV29-1 and TRBJ2-2; D is perhaps TRBD2 (5 bases). There are 17 residues in the CDR3. The germline CDR1 and CDR2 sequences are SQVTM and ANQGSEA. V lost 7 bases and J 2 bases, leaving 23 bases between the germline ends.